This TCR beta chain was retrieved from a study of molecular identifiers for immune sequencing clone quantification. In TCRdb, the PCR reads were re-called with MiXCR into one record per CDR3 protein. The repertoire holds around 480,000 distinct CDR3 sequences, with about 25% as singletons. In this sample, this clonotype turned up a few times. A much larger clone is a single base away; this may be a read error. The CDR3 consists of 11 residues. V usage is TRBV12-3 or TRBV12-4 and J usage is TRBJ2-1, with D perhaps matching TRBD1 (5 bases). The sample was naive CD8+ T cells from blood, with Jurkat cell RNA spiked in. The subset was: FACS-sorted CD8+CD4-CCR7+CD45RA+ naive T cells. The TCR was taken from a human donor in good health. Some libraries in this study had Jurkat cell RNA spiked in. CDR3 coding DNA: TGTGCCAGCAGTCAGGGCGGTGAGCAGCTCTTC. Translating it yields CASSQGGEQLF.